Presented here are 25 T cell receptor beta chains from one specimen sequenced in a study of PD-L1 blockade in urothelial cancer. The time point: peripheral blood 6 weeks after treatment start. Profiling relied on immunoSEQ multiplex PCR, and the TCRdb table lists in-frame clones only, not all of them. The data show some 110,000 clones, around 89% seen once. The starting material was PBMCs, obtained around atezolizumab (anti-PD-L1) treatment. The receptors derive from a man aged 60 to 75 with urothelial cancer.

The chain couples TRBV28 to TRBJ2-3; TRBD2 might be the D (5 bases). Trimming left V 6 bases short and J 2 bases short, with 21 bases between. Germline loops: CDR1 MDHEN, CDR2 SYDVKM. The CDR3 extends over 17 amino acids. The CDR3 sequence: CASRLRTLSRDTDTQYF. Here the CDR3 DNA reads TGTGCCAGCAGATTACGAACCCTGTCCCGGGACACAGATACGCAGTATTTT.

The gene calls are TRBV11-2 and TRBJ1-2, with a tentative D call TRBD1 (5 bases). From germline, CDR1 is SGHAT and CDR2 FQNNGV. This CDR3 has 14 residues. V lost 2 bases and J 3 bases, leaving 10 bases between the germline ends. The CDR3 DNA sequence: TGTGCCAGCAGCTTATCCCAGGGTTACTATGGCTACACCTTC. Its translation is CASSLSQGYYGYTF.

The V and J genes are TRBV4-2 and TRBJ2-6; 9 bases align to TRBD1. The CDR3 covers 18 residues. The germline CDR1 and CDR2 sequences are LGHNA and YNFKEQ. The J segment lost 0 bases and the V segment lost 1 base, leaving 4 bases of the junction unmatched. The CDR3 nucleotides read TGTGCCAGCAGCCAAGGGACAGGGGCAAGCTCTGGGGCCAACGTCCTGACTTTC. It yields the protein CASSQGTGASSGANVLTF.

CDR3 DNA sequence: TGTGCCAGCCCTTCCCCGCCGGGGGAGTTGAGGGGCCAAGAGACCCAGTACTTC. Protein product: CASPSPPGELRGQETQYF. The chain is built from TRBV28 and TRBJ2-5, with TRBD2 as a possible D gene (6 bases). Germline CDR1 and CDR2: MDHEN and SYDVKM. There are 18 residues in the CDR3. Trimming removed 8 bases at V and 1 base at J, with 26 bases between.

The V call is TRBV5-1, the J call TRBJ2-1, with a possible D match to TRBD2 (6 bases). This CDR3 region has 14 residues. Germline V gene lookup returns CDR1 SGHRS and CDR2 YFSETQ. Trimming shortened V by 0 bases and J by 5 bases, and 9 bases separated the two germline ends. For the CDR3, the DNA is TGCGCCAGCAGCTTGGGACTAGTTAACAATGAGCAGTTCTTC. Its translation is CASSLGLVNNEQFF.

The chain couples TRBV2 to TRBJ2-7; D unresolved. Looked up from germline, CDR1 is SNHLY and CDR2 is FYNNEI. CDR3 size: 11 residues. V lost 10 bases and J 7 bases, leaving 14 bases between the germline ends. The CDR3 DNA reads as TGTGCCATCCAGATGGTGCCAGAGCAGTACTTC. It codes for CAIQMVPEQYF.

V gene TRBV7-9 combines with J gene TRBJ2-3, with 9 bases matching TRBD2. This CDR3 is built from 19 residues. Germline lookup yields CDR1 SEHNR and CDR2 FQNEAQ (reference sequence). The V and J ends lost 5 bases and 1 base, in that order; junction bases with no gene match: 16. CDR3 loop: CASSGEGAAGGPGTDTQYF. The CDR3 region has the DNA TGTGCCAGCAGCGGGGAGGGGGCCGCGGGGGGGCCGGGCACAGATACGCAGTATTTT.

J is TRBJ2-2 and V is TRBV7-8; D is unresolved. Germline-derived CDR1 and CDR2 are SGHVS and FQNEAQ. Trimming shortened V by 1 base and J by 1 base, and 10 bases separated the two germline ends. This CDR3 has 16 residues. The CDR3 spells CASSLGQVMNTGELFF. The CDR3 region has the DNA TGTGCCAGCAGCTTAGGCCAGGTGATGAACACCGGGGAGCTGTTTTTT.

V usage is TRBV5-1 and J usage is TRBJ2-2; 14 nucleotides line up with TRBD2. Trimming at V came to 4 bases and at J to 2 bases, leaving 4 bases not matched to a gene. The germline gives CDR1 SGHRS, CDR2 YFSETQ. This CDR3 region has 17 residues. CDR3 nucleotides: TGCGCCAGCAGCGGGGGACTAGCGGGGGCCAACACCGGGGAGCTGTTTTTT. Translated, it gives CASSGGLAGANTGELFF.

V gene TRBV2 combines with J gene TRBJ1-3, with D uncertain. The CDR3 length is 14 residues. CDR1 is SNHLY and CDR2 is FYNNEI in the germline V gene. V was cut by 4 bases and J by 4 bases, with 11 bases left in between. The CDR3 DNA reads as TGTGCCAGCAGTGGTCGGCCGGGAGGAAACACCATATATTTT. This sequence encodes CASSGRPGGNTIYF.

The V call is TRBV4-3, the J call TRBJ2-5; 9 nucleotides agree with TRBD2. With 1 base clipped from V and 5 bases from J, the junction kept 5 bases outside the gene matches. The CDR3 has 15 amino acids. The germline V gene encodes CDR1 LGHNA and CDR2 YSLEER. The CDR3 protein is CASSQGLLAGETQYF. In DNA form, the CDR3 reads TGCGCCAGCAGCCAAGGATTGCTAGCGGGGGAGACCCAGTACTTC.

This sequence joins TRBV6-1 and TRBJ2-7; no clear D. This CDR3 contains 12 residues. Germline CDR1 reads MNHNS; CDR2 reads SASEGT. Deletions cut 7 bases from V and 7 bases from J, with 14 bases between. CDR3 sequence: CASTGWVGEQYF. As DNA, the CDR3 is TGTGCCAGCACCGGATGGGTCGGGGAGCAGTACTTC.

CDR3 coding DNA: TGTGCCAGCAGCTTAGGACAAACGGAGACCCAGTACTTC. Its translation: CASSLGQTETQYF. J is TRBJ2-5 and V is TRBV7-8; D is unresolved. The CDR3 totals 13 residues. V was clipped by 1 base and J by 5 bases, with 8 bases between them. The germline CDR1 and CDR2 sequences are SGHVS and FQNEAQ.

This chain connects TRBV6-5 to TRBJ2-5; 9 nucleotides agree with TRBD2. The CDR3 runs to 15 residues. Per germline, CDR1 MNHEY and CDR2 SVGAGI. Unmatched junction bases numbered 9, after V lost 8 bases and J lost 2 bases. This CDR3 is CASRSASGVQETQYF. In nucleotides, the CDR3 is TGTGCCAGCCGGTCGGCTAGCGGGGTTCAAGAGACCCAGTACTTC.

This chain joins TRBV2 and TRBJ2-7; 10 bases are a match to TRBD1. The CDR3 runs 14 residues. CDR1 is SNHLY and CDR2 is FYNNEI in the germline V gene. V lost 3 bases, J lost 7 bases, and 6 bases stayed unmatched. The CDR3 DNA is TGTGCCAGCAGTGATACCGGGACAGGGGAAGAGCAGTACTTC. Its translation: CASSDTGTGEEQYF.

This chain connects TRBV18 to TRBJ2-6, with 10 bases aligning to TRBD1. The germline CDR1 and CDR2 sequences are KGHSH and LQKENI. The CDR3 spans 17 residues. Losses at the gene ends were 5 bases for V and 3 bases for J; bases not matched to a gene: 7. The CDR3 here is CASSSRTGGDGANVLTF. DNA for the CDR3: TGTGCCAGCTCATCCCGGACAGGGGGAGATGGGGCCAACGTCCTGACTTTC. The full variable domain, rest sourced from reference TRBV18 and TRBJ2-6, is NAGVMQNPRHLVRRRGQEARLRCSPMKGHSHVYWYRQLPEEGLKFMVYLQKENIIDESGMPKERFSAEFPKEGPSILRIQQVVRGDSAAYFCASSSRTGGDGANVLTFGAGSRLTVL.

The chain joins TRBV9 to TRBJ2-1; 9 bases fit TRBD2. Germline trimming cut 3 bases from V and 1 base from J; bases unmatched to any gene: 5. This CDR3 region has 16 residues. Germline CDR1 and CDR2: SGDLS and YYNGEE. As DNA, the CDR3 is TGTGCCAGCAGCGAGGGGAGCGGGAGGTCCTACAATGAGCAGTTCTTC. Translating it yields CASSEGSGRSYNEQFF.

V gene TRBV7-9 combines with J gene TRBJ1-3; D gene uncertain. The germline CDR1 and CDR2 sequences are SEHNR and FQNEAQ (reference sequence). The CDR3 totals 15 residues. With 3 bases removed from V and 0 bases from J, the gap between germline ends came to 9 bases. The CDR3 nucleotides read TGTGCCAGCAGCTTCTTCGAGAGCTCTGGAAACACCATATATTTT. Its translation is CASSFFESSGNTIYF.

The V gene is TRBV2, the J gene TRBJ1-5, with 8 nucleotides matching TRBD1. The germline V gene encodes CDR1 SNHLY and CDR2 FYNNEI. The CDR3 has 15 amino acids. With V trimmed by 2 bases and J by 4 bases, 4 bases remained unmatched. In nucleotides, the CDR3 is TGTGCCAGCAGTGAAAAGACAGGGGAAAATCAGCCCCAGCATTTT. Residues: CASSEKTGENQPQHF.

In DNA, the CDR3 is TGTGCCAGCAGCTCGGCGGGGGGTCACAATGAGCAGTTCTTC. Protein sequence: CASSSAGGHNEQFF. The chain combines TRBV7-2 with TRBJ2-1, with TRBD2 matching 8 bases. Germline V lookup: CDR1 SGHTA, CDR2 FQGNSA. This CDR3 region has 14 residues. V shed 4 bases, J shed 5 bases, and the junction held 4 bases outside the gene matches.

This rearrangement joins TRBV2 to TRBJ1-6; D might be TRBD1 (6 bases). Trimming took off 11 bases at V and 7 bases at J, with 15 bases between the two ends. This CDR3 comprises 13 residues. CDR1 and CDR2 (germline): SNHLY, FYNNEI. CDR3 in amino acids: CAGREGGNSPLHF. In DNA form, the CDR3 reads TGTGCCGGCCGTGAGGGGGGGAATTCACCCCTCCACTTT. Variable domain in full (rest from reference TRBV2 and TRBJ1-6): EPEVTQTPSHQVTQMGQEVILRCVPISNHLYFYWYRQILGQKVEFLVSFYNNEISEKSEIFDDQFSVERPDGSNFTLKIRSTKLEDSAMYFCAGREGGNSPLHFGNGTRLTVT.

The gene calls are TRBV6-5 and TRBJ2-1, with TRBD2 matching 7 bases. The V gene end was trimmed by 0 bases and the J gene end by 4 bases; junction bases not matched to a gene: 3. The germline CDR1 and CDR2 sequences are MNHEY and SVGAGI. The CDR3 runs 15 residues. CDR3 sequence reads: CASSYSSGIYNEQFF. CDR3 DNA: TGTGCCAGCAGTTACTCGAGCGGGATTTACAATGAGCAGTTCTTC.

V gene TRBV6-4 combines with J gene TRBJ1-5; maybe TRBD1 (6 bases). Germline V CDR1 and CDR2: MRHNA, SNTAGT. V lost 2 bases, J lost 6 bases, and 17 bases lay in between. The CDR3 runs to 16 residues. Written as DNA, the CDR3 is TGTGCCAGCAGTGACGTCTGGGGGCGCGTCGGTCAGCCCCAGCATTTT. Encoded protein: CASSDVWGRVGQPQHF.

The J gene is TRBJ1-2, the V gene TRBV6-1; D not resolved. CDR3 length: 12 amino acids. The ends were cut back, 4 bases at V and 5 bases at J, with 8 bases in the middle. The germline gives CDR1 MNHNS, CDR2 SASEGT. The CDR3 here is CASSVSYYGYTF. The CDR3 region has the DNA TGTGCCAGCAGTGTTTCGTATTATGGCTACACCTTC.

This clone was detected once. The chain has TRBV7-9 and TRBJ2-7; 9 bases agree with TRBD1. Unmatched junction bases numbered 8, after V lost 2 bases and J lost 3 bases. The CDR3 is made up of 16 amino acids. The germline V gene encodes CDR1 SEHNR and CDR2 FQNEAQ (reference sequence). CDR3 amino acids: CASSLSAPGQGYEQYF. As DNA, the CDR3 is TGTGCCAGCAGCTTATCAGCGCCGGGACAGGGCTACGAGCAGTACTTC.